The 5 T cell receptor beta chains reported below all come from one sample, sequenced in a study of blood T cell repertoires in COVID-19. Assay: immunoSEQ multiplex PCR; the TCRdb copy retains only in-frame clones and omits some. This table has 150,000 to 200,000 clones, 65% to 85% appearing once. Sequencing was done on a sample of peripheral blood. All receptors come from a woman in her sixties with acute or convalescent COVID-19.

The rearrangement links TRBV6-1 to TRBJ2-3; maybe TRBD1 (5 bases). This CDR3 is built from 16 residues. Germline CDR1 reads MNHNS; CDR2 reads SASEGT. V lost 4 bases to trimming and J lost 1 base, with 15 bases between them. The CDR3 protein is CASSARRPQGTDTQYF. Here the CDR3 DNA reads TGTGCCAGCAGTGCCAGGCGACCACAGGGCACAGATACGCAGTATTTT.

This chain uses TRBV23-1 with TRBJ1-1, with 9 bases identical to TRBD1. TRBV23-1 is reported as an ORF; its role is uncertain. V shed 2 bases and J 3 bases; nucleotides not matched to a gene: 10. The CDR3 has 17 amino acids. As DNA, the CDR3 is TGCGCCAGCAGTCAACCCGGGACAGGGAACGGGGACACTGAAGCTTTCTTT. Protein sequence: CASSQPGTGNGDTEAFF.

CDR3 nucleotide sequence: TGTGCCAGCTCACCACCCCGGGGATTCGGGGAGACCCAGTACTTC. It translates to CASSPPRGFGETQYF. The chain carries TRBV18 and TRBJ2-5, with D possibly TRBD2 on 5 matching bases. Deletions cut 0 bases from V and 5 bases from J, with 13 bases between. Germline CDR1 is KGHSH and CDR2 is LQKENI. CDR3 length: 15 amino acids.

This chain connects TRBV4-2 to TRBJ1-2; D remains unclear. V was shortened by 2 bases and J by 6 bases, with 19 bases between the two germline ends. Looked up from germline, CDR1 is LGHNA and CDR2 is YNFKEQ. The CDR3 spans 16 residues. This chain's CDR3 is CASSQKGRGSIHGYTF. CDR3 coding DNA: TGTGCCAGCAGCCAAAAAGGCCGGGGTAGTATCCATGGCTACACCTTC.

J is TRBJ1-1 and V is TRBV7-3, with 9 bases identical to TRBD1. Germline CDR1 reads SGHTA; CDR2 reads FQGTGA. CDR3 length: 16 residues. The V gene end was trimmed by 0 bases and the J gene end by 4 bases; junction bases not matched to a gene: 6. The CDR3 DNA reads as TGTGCCAGCAGCTTAACGTTACAGGGGGCCGGCACTGAAGCTTTCTTT. This codes for CASSLTLQGAGTEAFF. Filled out from reference TRBV7-3 and TRBJ1-1, the complete variable domain reads GAGVSQTPSNKVTEKGKYVELRCDPISGHTALYWYRQSLGQGPEFLIYFQGTGAADDSGLPNDRFFAVRPEGSVSTLKIQRTERGDSAVYLCASSLTLQGAGTEAFFGQGTRLTVV.